This TCR beta chain comes out of a study of blood T cells in healthy people across ages. V shed 5 bases, J shed 5 bases, and the junction held 6 bases outside the gene matches. This CDR3 contains 15 residues. Germline V gives CDR1 LGHDT, CDR2 YNNKEL (reference sequence). Next came a second PCR, run for roughly 7 to 12 cycles, which used a sample-barcoded 5' primer along with a J-beta primer mix. TCRdb itself ran the 5' RACE reads through MiXCR, one entry per CDR3 protein. Of about 1.6 million distinct CDR3 sequences in the sample, roughly 30% are singletons; the top ten hold over 9%. What was sequenced was blood. The chain recombines TRBV3-1 with TRBJ2-1, with 10 bases matching TRBD1. The origin of this receptor is a woman in her 30s in good health. The CDR3 DNA reads TGTGCCAGCAGCATGGGACAGGGGCTTCACAATGAGCAGTTCTTC. Encoded protein: CASSMGQGLHNEQFF.